These 10 T cell receptor beta chains were sequenced from one sample in a study of T cells in women clearing cervical HPV infection. Data came from immunoSEQ multiplex PCR; TCRdb stores just in-frame clones and leaves some out. The listing records about 40,000 clones. Sequencing was done on a sample of blood buffy coat. The receptors derive from a woman aged 18-69 years with a cervical HPV16 infection that either progressed to CIN3+ or cleared (not recorded which).

Notes on this clone: The read terminates 3 residues before the CDR3 end, so the remaining end is supplied by the germline J gene. V and J are TRBV10-1 and TRBJ2-1, with 10 positions matching TRBD2. V shed 0 bases and J 6 bases; nucleotides not matched to a gene: 5. The germline V gene encodes CDR1 WNHNN and CDR2 SYGVQD (reference sequence). This CDR3 region has 16 residues. The CDR3 loop reads CASSESTLAGVNEQFF. The part of the CDR3 DNA that was read is TGCGCCAGCAGTGAGTCGACTCTAGCGGGGGTCAATGAG.

With respect to this clone: The sequenced fragment ends 3 residues before the CDR3 boundary, so the rest is inferred from the germline J gene. This chain connects TRBV20-1 to TRBJ2-7; 10 nucleotides line up with TRBD2. Germline-derived CDR1 and CDR2 are DFQATT and SNEGSKA (reference sequence). The CDR3 has 12 residues. J was trimmed by 6 bases and V by 8 bases; bases with no gene match: 7. CDR3 sequence reads: CSPSGGAGEQYF. The sequenced part of the CDR3 DNA is TGCAGTCCAAGCGGGGGGGCCGGCGAG.

In regard to this clone: The CDR3 is cut off 3 residues early in the read; its end comes from the germline J gene. The rearrangement uses TRBV5-1 and TRBJ2-7; the match to TRBD1 covers 7 bases. The V gene's germline CDR1 is SGHRS and CDR2 YFSETQ. V lost 0 bases to trimming and J lost 6 bases; unmatched junction nucleotides: 12. The CDR3 is made up of 16 amino acids. The CDR3 bases that were read are TGCGCCAGCAGCTTGGGGGGCAGGCCCACAGGGGTCGAG. Encoded protein: CASSLGGRPTGVE. The whole CDR3 protein reads CASSLGGRPTGVEQYF.

In regard to this clone: Read data end 3 residues before the CDR3 end; the end is taken from the germline J gene. This sequence joins TRBV5-1 and TRBJ2-2, with D perhaps matching TRBD1 (6 bases). Trimming stripped 4 bases from V and 7 bases from J, with 17 bases between. This CDR3 contains 15 residues. Germline-derived CDR1 and CDR2 are SGHRS and YFSETQ. The sequenced CDR3 bases are TGCGCCAGCAGCAATGTTGCAGGGGCAAGCGGGGAG. Amino acid sequence: CASSNVAGASGE. The whole CDR3 region reads CASSNVAGASGELFF.

A word on this clone: The read ends 3 residues shy of where the CDR3 ends; the end is completed using the germline J gene. The V call is TRBV20-1, the J call TRBJ2-7; 9 bases line up with TRBD1. The CDR3 runs to 14 residues. V lost 6 bases to trimming and J lost 3 bases; unmatched junction nucleotides: 9. In germline, CDR1 is DFQATT, CDR2 SNEGSKA (reference sequence). CDR3 amino acids: CSAGQGQGGYEQYF. CDR3 DNA (partial): TGCAGTGCGGGACAGGGTCAAGGAGGCTACGAG.

On this clone: The observed sequence ends 3 residues before the CDR3 terminus, with the missing tail filled in from the germline J gene. The chain joins TRBV20-1 to TRBJ2-1, with D tentatively TRBD2 (6 bases). With 0 bases removed from V and 0 bases from J, the gap between germline ends came to 12 bases. The CDR3 consists of 16 residues. Per the germline V gene, CDR1 is DFQATT and CDR2 is SNEGSKA (reference sequence). Partial CDR3 DNA: TGCAGTGCTAGAGATGTACGGGGGAGCTCCTACAATGAG. Its protein product is CSARDVRGSSYNE. The full CDR3 protein is CSARDVRGSSYNEQFF.

A remark on this clone: The read finishes 3 residues shy of the CDR3 end, and the germline J gene is used to complete it. The chain links TRBV5-1 to TRBJ1-1; TRBD1 matches 9 bases. The CDR3 runs 14 residues. J was trimmed by 1 base and V by 4 bases; bases with no gene match: 2. Per the germline V gene, CDR1 is SGHRS and CDR2 is YFSETQ. The CDR3 DNA, read in part, is TGCGCCAGCAGCATACAGGGGGCGAACACTGAA. This encodes CASSIQGANTE. The entire CDR3 protein is CASSIQGANTEAFF.

In the case of this clone: The read stops 3 residues short of the end of the CDR3; the missing end is completed from the germline J gene. The chain has TRBV5-1 and TRBJ1-1; D unclear. The CDR3 spans 15 residues. Germline assignment: CDR1 SGHRS and CDR2 YFSETQ. Trimming pared 7 bases from V and 0 bases from J, leaving 16 bases between. The DNA read from the CDR3 is TGCGCCAGCCGGGTTGATGGCAGACTGAACACTGAA. It encodes CASRVDGRLNTE. The whole CDR3 sequence reads CASRVDGRLNTEAFF.

Note on this clone: The same CDR3 arises from other DNA sequences in this sample as well. The CDR3 DNA, read in part, is TGCGCCAGCAGCTTGGGAGGGTTTCCAGATACG. Protein product: CASSLGGFPDT. The entire CDR3 reads CASSLGGFPDTQYF. This chain connects TRBV5-1 to TRBJ2-3; the D gene is possibly TRBD2 (5 bases). The CDR3 end is not reached by the read, which stops 3 residues before it; the germline J gene fills it in. The length of the CDR3 is 14 residues. Trimming removed 0 bases at V and 4 bases at J, with 9 bases between. CDR1 and CDR2 (germline): SGHRS, YFSETQ.

Concerning this clone itself: The observed sequence ends 3 residues before the CDR3 terminus, with the missing tail filled in from the germline J gene. The chain links TRBV30 to TRBJ1-4; 12 bases align to TRBD1. The CDR3 runs to 16 residues. The V segment lost 1 base and the J segment 10 bases; nucleotides outside the gene matches: 10. From germline, CDR1 is GTSNPN and CDR2 SVGIG (reference sequence). CDR3 protein: CAWSAGTGGAYGKLFF. The part of the CDR3 DNA that was read is TGTGCCTGGAGTGCCGGGACAGGGGGCGCTTACGGAAAA.